This T cell receptor beta chain was sequenced during a study of cytomegalovirus exposure and HLA in healthy donors. The study, taken as a whole, reports: Later on, an analysis tied about 17,000 TCR beta sequences to HLA alleles at 0.05 false discovery rate. The authors excluded some V segments, including TRBV6-2 and TRBV6-3, as indistinguishable. The authors listed approximately 160 TCR beta chains as cytomegalovirus-associated.

Vbeta (60) and Jbeta (13) primers were used in the PCR. Data came from immunoSEQ multiplex PCR; TCRdb stores just in-frame clones and leaves some out. Among roughly 160,000 clones listed, 75% to 90% were seen once. As concerns this clone: Its antigen is unknown.

Germline CDR1 is MNHNS and CDR2 is SASEGT. CDR3 length equals 12 residues. V shed 6 bases and J shed 5 bases, with 10 bases lying between them. The chain employs TRBV6-1 and TRBJ1-2; D might be TRBD1 (5 bases). The sequencing sample was made of PBMCs. This receptor was identified in a boy between 2 and 10 years old in good health and CMV-seronegative. The chain's CDR3 is CASRPKGYGYTF. In nucleotides, the CDR3 is TGTGCCAGCAGGCCAAAGGGGTATGGCTACACCTTC.